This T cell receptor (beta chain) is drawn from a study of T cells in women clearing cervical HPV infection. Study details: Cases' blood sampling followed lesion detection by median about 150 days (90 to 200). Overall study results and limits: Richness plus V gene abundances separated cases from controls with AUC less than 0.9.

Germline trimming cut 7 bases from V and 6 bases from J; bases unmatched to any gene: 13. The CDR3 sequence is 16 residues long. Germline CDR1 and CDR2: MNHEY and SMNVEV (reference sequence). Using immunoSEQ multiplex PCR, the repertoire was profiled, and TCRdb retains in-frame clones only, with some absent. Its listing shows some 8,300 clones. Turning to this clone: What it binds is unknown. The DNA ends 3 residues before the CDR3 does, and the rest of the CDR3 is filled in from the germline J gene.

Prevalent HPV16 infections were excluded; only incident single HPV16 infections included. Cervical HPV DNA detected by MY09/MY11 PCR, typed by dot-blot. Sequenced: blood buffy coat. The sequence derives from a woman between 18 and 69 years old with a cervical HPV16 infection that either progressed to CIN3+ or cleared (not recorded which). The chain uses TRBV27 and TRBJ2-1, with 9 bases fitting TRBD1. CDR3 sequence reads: CASTKIEPGQGNEQFF. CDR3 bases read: TGTGCCAGCACCAAAATCGAACCGGGACAGGGCAATGAG.